This T cell receptor (beta chain) stems from a study of regulatory T cells in long-lasting Graves disease. Building the TCR beta libraries relied on iRepertoire HTBI primers, and CDR3 regions underwent Arm-PCR. Authors' data handling: About 60 TRBV and about 14 TRBJ segments were identified across samples. TCRdb redid the calling of the multiplex PCR reads with MiXCR, one entry per CDR3 protein. These V and J calls are TCRdb output, not the study's own analysis. Here the sample spans about 420,000 distinct CDR3 sequences, around a quarter being singletons. Sample time point: persistent/refractory GD, antithyroid drugs over 5 years with positive TRAb. The TCR library was prepared using RNA isolated from PBMCs. General observations from the study: The study found lower TCR diversity in persistent Graves' patients than in newly diagnosed ones. Persistent patients shared thousands of public clonotypes among themselves. Newly diagnosed patients shared fewer, at nearly 1,000. Study was limited to peripheral blood, excluding thyroid tissue.

This clonotype was found a few times. Its antigen remains unknown. V dropped 5 bases and J dropped 5 bases, with 8 bases sitting between them. This CDR3 spans 13 amino acids. Germline values: CDR1 KGHDR, CDR2 SFDVKD. This specimen was peripheral blood mononuclear cells (PBMCs), taken when the disease was refractory, from a patient treated with antithyroid drugs. The chain links TRBV24-1 to TRBJ2-2; the D call may be TRBD1 or TRBD2 (5 bases each). The clonotype originates from a female donor with Graves disease. CDR3 sequence (DNA): TGTGCCACCAGTGCAGGGAGTACCGGGGAGCTGTTTTTT. Amino acid sequence: CATSAGSTGELFF.